This passage covers 25 T cell receptor beta chains from one sample sequenced in a study of cytomegalovirus exposure and HLA in healthy donors. With 60 Vbeta and 13 Jbeta primers, the PCR was carried out. Assay: immunoSEQ multiplex PCR; the TCRdb copy retains only in-frame clones and omits some. The repertoire holds approximately 100,000 clones, approximately 9% seen once, with 4.5% to 6% in the top ten. What was sequenced was PBMCs. The receptors stem from a man aged 50 to 59 in good health and CMV-seropositive.

This clone was counted a few times. CDR3 region: CASSEGGSVYGYTF. In DNA, the CDR3 is TGTGCCAGCAGTGAAGGCGGCAGTGTTTATGGCTACACCTTC. The chain combines TRBV25-1 with TRBJ1-2, with unresolved D. The ends were cut back, 2 bases at V and 5 bases at J, with 12 bases in the middle. Germline CDR1 MGHDK, CDR2 SYGVNS. The CDR3 is 14 amino acids.

The chain combines TRBV2 with TRBJ1-1; D is perhaps TRBD1 (5 bases). V gave up 6 bases and J gave up 5 bases, with 16 bases separating them. This CDR3 comprises 14 residues. Per germline, CDR1 SNHLY and CDR2 FYNNEI. The CDR3 region is CASRARREGTEAFF. In DNA, the CDR3 is TGTGCCAGCAGGGCTCGACGGGAGGGGACTGAAGCTTTCTTT.

This clone showed up just a few times. The chain recombines TRBV5-1 with TRBJ1-4; the D gene is possibly TRBD1 (5 bases). The germline V and J ends were trimmed by 4 bases and 1 base, with 11 bases remaining between them. This CDR3 comprises 15 residues. The germline gives CDR1 SGHRS, CDR2 YFSETQ. The CDR3 DNA sequence: TGCGCCAGCAGCCGCGGGGGAGGAACTAATGAAAAACTGTTTTTT. The encoded protein is CASSRGGGTNEKLFF.

V is TRBV28 and J is TRBJ1-1; tentatively, D is TRBD1 (5 bases). Trimming left V 4 bases short and J 6 bases short, with 18 bases between. Germline V CDR1 and CDR2: MDHEN, SYDVKM. CDR3 length: 15 amino acids. The CDR3 loop reads CASSSGSQGGAEAFF. The DNA for the CDR3 is TGTGCCAGCAGTTCAGGATCCCAGGGCGGCGCTGAAGCTTTCTTT.

V is TRBV1 and J is TRBJ2-5; the table gives TRBD2 as D, unverified against the DNA. Judging by the DNA end, TRBJ2-7 fits better; the J call may be wrong. TRBV1 is deemed a pseudogene. This CDR3 is built from 13 residues. The CDR3: CTSRGRGRYEQYF. CDR3 nucleotides: TGCACCAGCAGGGGGCGGGGGAGGTACGAGCAGTACTTC.

CDR3: CASSLTQFQPQHF. In DNA, the CDR3 is TGTGCCAGTAGTTTGACTCAGTTCCAGCCCCAGCATTTT. J is TRBJ1-5 and V is TRBV19; D not resolved. The CDR3 contains 13 residues. V gave up 5 bases and J gave up 7 bases, with 12 bases separating them. Germline-derived CDR1 and CDR2 are LNHDA and SQIVND (reference sequence).

This clone has a handful of counts. The chain employs TRBV6-6 and TRBJ1-2; TRBD1 is a possible D gene (6 bases). Germline lookup yields CDR1 MNHNY and CDR2 SVGAGI (reference sequence). This CDR3 spans 15 amino acids. Between the trimmed V and J ends, which lost 4 bases and 4 bases, there was a span of 16 bases. The CDR3 here is CASSSLQDRTYGYTF. In nucleotides, the CDR3 is TGTGCCAGCAGTTCCCTTCAAGACAGGACCTATGGCTACACCTTC.

This clone was seen only a few times. The chain is built from TRBV7-9 and TRBJ2-7; TRBD1 matches 8 bases. Germline CDR1 reads SEHNR; CDR2 reads FQNEAQ (reference sequence). V lost 4 bases to trimming and J lost 3 bases; unmatched junction nucleotides: 5. The CDR3 totals 14 residues. The CDR3 loop is CASSSGQGRYEQYF. The CDR3 region has the DNA TGTGCCAGCAGCTCCGGACAGGGTCGCTACGAGCAGTACTTC.

The V call is TRBV7-9, the J call TRBJ1-4; 8 bases match TRBD1. Germline CDR1 and CDR2: SEHNR and FQNEAQ (reference sequence). V gave up 3 bases and J gave up 5 bases; unmatched junction bases: 8. This CDR3 spans 16 amino acids. CDR3 coding DNA: TGTGCCAGCAGCTTCGGCTGGACAGGGAAGAATGAAAAACTGTTTTTT. It is translated as CASSFGWTGKNEKLFF.

This chain uses TRBV27 with TRBJ1-1; D gene uncertain. The V end lost 5 bases, the J end lost 1 base, and 14 bases lay between the germline ends. This CDR3 comprises 15 residues. Germline V lookup: CDR1 MNHEY, CDR2 SMNVEV (reference sequence). In nucleotides, the CDR3 is TGTGCCAGCAGTCTGGGTCGGGTAGCGAACACTGAAGCTTTCTTT. Translation gives CASSLGRVANTEAFF.

Only a few counts were recorded for this clone. This chain connects TRBV15 to TRBJ2-7, with D perhaps TRBD1 (5 bases). CDR3 length: 13 residues. Trimming cost V 1 base and J 7 bases, with 11 bases left between them. Germline CDR1 and CDR2: LNHNV and YYDKDF (reference sequence). CDR3 loop: CATSRGQFGEQYF. CDR3 bases: TGTGCCACCAGCAGAGGACAGTTTGGGGAGCAGTACTTC.

This chain links TRBV6-1 with TRBJ2-1; 12 bases are a match to TRBD2. This CDR3 region has 17 residues. Trimming at V came to 1 base and at J to 7 bases, leaving 8 bases not matched to a gene. Germline lookup yields CDR1 MNHNS and CDR2 SASEGT. The CDR3 nucleotides are TGTGCCAGCAGTGAAGGCGTGCTAGCGGGAGGGGAGAATGAGCAGTTCTTC. This sequence encodes CASSEGVLAGGENEQFF.

This chain joins TRBV7-3 and TRBJ1-1; 7 positions match TRBD1. The CDR3 has 13 amino acids. Germline CDR1 SGHTA, CDR2 FQGTGA. Germline trimming cut 5 bases from V and 1 base from J; bases unmatched to any gene: 1. The CDR3 here is CASSRQGNTEAFF. In nucleotides, the CDR3 is TGTGCCAGCAGCAGACAGGGGAACACTGAAGCTTTCTTT.

The chain carries TRBV2 and TRBJ2-7; TRBD1 aligns across 10 bases. The V gene end was trimmed by 6 bases and the J gene end by 1 base; junction bases not matched to a gene: 3. The CDR3 is 14 residues long. CDR1 and CDR2 from the germline V gene are SNHLY and FYNNEI. CDR3 DNA sequence: TGTGCCAGCAGGAGGGACAGGGGATCCTACGAGCAGTACTTC. Translated: CASRRDRGSYEQYF. The whole variable domain, remainder taken from reference TRBV2 and TRBJ2-7, is EPEVTQTPSHQVTQMGQEVILRCVPISNHLYFYWYRQILGQKVEFLVSFYNNEISEKSEIFDDQFSVERPDGSNFTLKIRSTKLEDSAMYFCASRRDRGSYEQYFGPGTRLTVT.

In its sample, this clone was seen a few times. The chain links TRBV5-4 to TRBJ2-1; D is perhaps TRBD1 (5 bases). Deletions cut 0 bases from V and 5 bases from J, with 6 bases between. Germline loops: CDR1 SGHNT, CDR2 YYREEE (reference sequence). The CDR3 runs 13 residues. The CDR3 region is CASSLVRDNEQFF. DNA of the CDR3: TGTGCCAGCAGCTTGGTCAGGGACAATGAGCAGTTCTTC.

For this clone: This specimen includes other DNA sequences encoding the same CDR3. This sequence joins TRBV6-5 and TRBJ2-7, with 7 bases that match TRBD1. CDR3 length equals 13 residues. Germline V gene sequence: CDR1 MNHEY, CDR2 SVGAGI. Trimming took 3 bases from V and 3 from J; bases not matched to a gene: 2. This CDR3 is CASSYRQGYEQYF. In nucleotides, the CDR3 is TGTGCCAGCAGTTATAGACAGGGCTACGAGCAGTACTTC.

This clone was counted only a few times. The rearrangement joins TRBV7-8 to TRBJ2-1; D perhaps matches TRBD2 (6 bases). CDR1 SGHVS and CDR2 FQNEAQ come from the germline V gene. The CDR3 spans 15 residues. Trimming removed 4 bases from V and 2 bases from J, with 12 bases in between. CDR3 sequence (DNA): TGTGCCAGCAGCTCCGCGGGGACCCCCTACAATGAGCAGTTCTTC. Residues: CASSSAGTPYNEQFF.

The rearrangement joins TRBV5-4 to TRBJ1-2, with D possibly TRBD1 on 6 matching bases. Trimming removed 4 bases at V and 1 base at J, with 8 bases between. The CDR3 loop spans 13 amino acids. Germline V lookup: CDR1 SGHNT, CDR2 YYREEE (reference sequence). The CDR3 DNA reads as TGTGCCAGCAGCCCGGACAGTAACTATGGCTACACCTTC. It translates to CASSPDSNYGYTF.

This clone appeared a few times. This sequence joins TRBV7-2 and TRBJ1-5; 11 bases are shared with TRBD1. Germline CDR1 is SGHTA and CDR2 is FQGNSA. V shed 3 bases, J shed 6 bases, and the junction held 4 bases outside the gene matches. The length of the CDR3 is 15 residues. CDR3 DNA sequence: TGTGCCAGCAGCTTGGGACAGGGGGTAGGTCAGCCCCAGCATTTT. It specifies CASSLGQGVGQPQHF.

This sequence joins TRBV2 and TRBJ1-2; D not resolved. V was pared by 7 bases and J by 5 bases, with 8 bases between. This CDR3 contains 11 residues. Germline V gives CDR1 SNHLY, CDR2 FYNNEI. CDR3 nucleotide sequence: TGTGCCAGCACCCGAACATATGGCTACACCTTC. Amino acid sequence: CASTRTYGYTF.

The chain joins TRBV4-3 to TRBJ2-2, with D tentatively TRBD1 (6 bases). CDR1 is LGHNA, CDR2 YSLEER, per germline. Trimming cost V 1 base and J 9 bases, with 12 bases left between them. The CDR3 sequence is 14 residues long. The CDR3 here is CASSQGVQGWELFF. CDR3 bases: TGCGCCAGCAGCCAAGGGGTACAGGGTTGGGAGCTGTTTTTT.

This clone was counted only a few times. The gene calls are TRBV5-1 and TRBJ2-1, with TRBD2 matching 8 bases. Germline CDR1 SGHRS, CDR2 YFSETQ. This CDR3 contains 12 residues. J was trimmed by 13 bases and V by 3 bases; bases with no gene match: 6. Here the CDR3 reads CASSSAGTSQFF. The CDR3 DNA follows: TGCGCCAGCAGCTCAGCCGGGACTAGTCAGTTCTTC.

V is TRBV9 and J is TRBJ2-2; TRBD1 aligns across 8 bases. V shed 3 bases, J shed 5 bases, and the junction held 6 bases outside the gene matches. CDR3 length: 15 amino acids. The germline CDR1 and CDR2 sequences are SGDLS and YYNGEE. DNA of the CDR3: TGTGCCAGCAGCGCCCAGTGGACAGGGACCGGGGAGCTGTTTTTT. Its translation: CASSAQWTGTGELFF.

The chain combines TRBV5-1 with TRBJ2-5; the match to TRBD1 covers 9 bases. The DNA matches TRBJ2-7 better at its end, which makes the J call doubtful. The CDR3 totals 16 residues. CDR1 is SGHRS, CDR2 YFSETQ, per germline. CDR3 nucleotides: TGCGCCAGCAGCACAAACAGGGGGCCGGGCGCCTACGAGCAGTACTTC. Translation gives CASSTNRGPGAYEQYF.

In the case of this clone: Germline and junction disagree at one end, which may indicate a read error. The chain has TRBV7-7 and TRBJ2-5, with D unresolved. This CDR3 is 14 amino acids long. Germline lookup yields CDR1 SSHAT and CDR2 FNYEAQ (reference sequence). This chain's CDR3 is CASSLAGPGETQYF. The CDR3 nucleotides are TGTGCTAGCAGCTTAGCCGGCCCGGGAGAGACCCAGTACTTC.